This T cell receptor (beta chain) was captured in a study of vaccination and CD4 T cells after COVID-19. This clonotype is termed medium-sized. Its antigen is still unknown. Stated treatment: approximately nine-day PBMC culture with coronavirus spike peptide pools or control peptides (ViraFEST assay). Cultured CD4+ T cells had their DNA profiled by the Oncomine TCR Beta short-read assay. TCRdb processed the PCR reads anew with MiXCR; each CDR3 protein has one entry. The sample lists more than 10,000 distinct CDR3 sequences, roughly 33% occurring once. This material consisted of CD4+ T cells from blood, cultured in vitro, taken after SARS-CoV-2 vaccination. The receptor was isolated from a human donor who had recovered from COVID-19.

CDR3 region: CSAGHRQGNNQPQHF. In DNA form, the CDR3 reads TGCAGTGCTGGGCATCGACAGGGTAACAATCAGCCCCAGCATTTT. This sequence joins TRBV20-1 and TRBJ1-5; 7 bases are shared with TRBD1. The CDR3 is 15 amino acids. V shed 5 bases and J 3 bases; nucleotides not matched to a gene: 10. The germline V gene encodes CDR1 DFQATT and CDR2 SNEGSKA (reference sequence).